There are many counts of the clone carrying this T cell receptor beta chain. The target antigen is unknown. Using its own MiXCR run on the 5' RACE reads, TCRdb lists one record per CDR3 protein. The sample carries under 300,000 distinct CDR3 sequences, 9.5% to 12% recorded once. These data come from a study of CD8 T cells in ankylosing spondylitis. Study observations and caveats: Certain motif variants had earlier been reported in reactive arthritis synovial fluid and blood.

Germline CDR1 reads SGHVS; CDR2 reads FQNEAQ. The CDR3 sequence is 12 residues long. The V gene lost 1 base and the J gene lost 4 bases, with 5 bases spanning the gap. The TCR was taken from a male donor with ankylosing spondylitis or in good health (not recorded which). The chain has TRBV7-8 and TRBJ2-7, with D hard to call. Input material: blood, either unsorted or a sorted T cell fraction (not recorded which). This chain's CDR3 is CASSLVSYEQYF. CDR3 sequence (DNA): TGTGCCAGCAGCTTAGTATCATACGAGCAGTACTTC.